The 17 T cell receptor beta chains given below trace back to one sample, sequenced in a study of T-cell memory formation after mild COVID-19. TCRdb re-called the 5' RACE reads with MiXCR, one entry per CDR3 protein. The data contain hundreds of thousands of distinct CDR3 sequences, roughly 15% of them singletons. Sequencing input: PBMCs or a T cell subset sorted from them (not recorded which). Receptor source: a man aged 18-30 years who had mild COVID-19 (a few samples of this study predate the infection). Cell type and time point are not known.

This clonotype was observed a few times. V and J are TRBV19 and TRBJ2-3, with D uncertain. Germline V lookup: CDR1 LNHDA, CDR2 SQIVND (reference sequence). The CDR3 consists of 16 residues. Trimming shortened V by 7 bases and J by 1 base, and 18 bases separated the two germline ends. The CDR3 is CASNRWQASGTDTQYF. CDR3 bases: TGTGCCAGTAATAGGTGGCAGGCTAGTGGCACAGATACGCAGTATTTT.

This clonotype was seen more than once but under ten times. This chain's CDR3 is CASSTWADNTGELFF. CDR3 DNA sequence: TGTGCCAGCAGCACCTGGGCAGATAACACCGGGGAGCTGTTTTTT. This chain connects TRBV9 to TRBJ2-2; D is unclear. The V and J ends lost 4 bases and 2 bases respectively, with 12 bases between them. This CDR3 has 15 residues. In germline, CDR1 is SGDLS, CDR2 YYNGEE.

The chain combines TRBV7-2 with TRBJ2-3; 11 bases align to TRBD1. The CDR3 runs 16 residues. V shed 4 bases and J 2 bases; nucleotides not matched to a gene: 5. Per germline, CDR1 SGHTA and CDR2 FQGNSA. In DNA form, the CDR3 reads TGTGCCAGCAGCTACGGGACAGGGGGAGACACAGATACGCAGTATTTT. Translating it yields CASSYGTGGDTDTQYF.

This rearrangement joins TRBV5-6 to TRBJ2-7; the D call may be TRBD1 or TRBD2 (5 bases each). The CDR3 totals 15 residues. Trimming cost V 0 bases and J 0 bases, with 10 bases left between them. Germline-derived CDR1 and CDR2 are SGHDT and YYEEEE. The CDR3 bases are TGTGCCAGCAGCTTGGGGGGACCTAGCTCCTACGAGCAGTACGTC. This gives the protein CASSLGGPSSYEQYV.

V and J are TRBV7-6 and TRBJ2-2, with TRBD1 identical over 7 bases. Unmatched junction bases numbered 5, after V lost 4 bases and J lost 6 bases. The CDR3 is made up of 14 amino acids. Germline CDR1 and CDR2: SGHVS and FNYEAQ. CDR3 protein: CASSSQGVAGELFF. CDR3 nucleotide sequence: TGTGCCAGCAGCTCGCAGGGGGTCGCCGGGGAGCTGTTTTTT. The full variable domain, completed using reference TRBV7-6 and TRBJ2-2, is GAGVSQSPRYKVTKRGQDVALRCDPISGHVSLYWYRQALGQGPEFLTYFNYEAQQDKSGLPNDRFSAERPEGSISTLTIQRTEQRDSAMYRCASSSQGVAGELFFGEGSRLTVL.

This clonotype has only a few counts. V usage is TRBV4-3 and J usage is TRBJ1-6; no clear D. CDR1 is LGHNA and CDR2 is YSLEER in the germline V gene. There are 15 residues in the CDR3. Trimming removed 0 bases at V and 2 bases at J, with 5 bases between. This chain's CDR3 is CASSQDIAYNSPLHF. The DNA for the CDR3 is TGCGCCAGCAGCCAAGATATCGCCTATAATTCACCCCTCCACTTT.

This clonotype showed up just a few times. The chain has TRBV7-2 and TRBJ1-3; D gene unclear. The CDR3 runs to 13 residues. V dropped 3 bases and J dropped 4 bases, with 7 bases sitting between them. Germline V gene lookup returns CDR1 SGHTA and CDR2 FQGNSA. The CDR3 sequence is CASSFRAGNTIYF. CDR3 DNA: TGTGCCAGCAGCTTTAGGGCAGGAAACACCATATATTTT.

This clonotype was seen only a few times. The chain uses TRBV12-3 or TRBV12-4 and TRBJ1-6; 7 bases align to TRBD1. Unmatched junction bases numbered 8, after V lost 6 bases and J lost 9 bases. The CDR3 loop spans 14 amino acids. The CDR3 protein is CASSPQGESSPLHF. CDR3 DNA: TGTGCCAGCAGCCCTCAGGGGGAAAGTTCACCCCTCCACTTT.

The V gene is TRBV29-1, the J gene TRBJ2-3, with 8 bases that match TRBD2. The V and J ends lost 7 bases and 5 bases, in that order; junction bases with no gene match: 11. There are 14 residues in the CDR3. The germline CDR1 and CDR2 sequences are SQVTM and ANQGSEA. The CDR3 sequence is CSAPGRAVGDTQYF. In DNA, the CDR3 is TGCAGCGCCCCCGGGAGGGCTGTCGGAGATACGCAGTATTTT.

This clonotype was observed a few times. The rearrangement links TRBV6-2 or TRBV6-3 to TRBJ2-5; 7 positions match TRBD1. The CDR3 contains 13 residues. After removal of 7 bases from V and 3 bases from J, the junction contained 5 bases not matched to a gene. Germline CDR1 MNHEY, CDR2 SVGEGT. The CDR3 nucleotides are TGTGCCAGCACCGGACAGGTGGAAGAGACCCAGTACTTC. Protein: CASTGQVEETQYF.

The chain recombines TRBV7-2 with TRBJ1-1, with TRBD1 matching 8 bases. Germline CDR1 is SGHTA and CDR2 is FQGNSA. The CDR3 has 14 residues. With 5 bases clipped from V and 5 bases from J, the junction kept 7 bases outside the gene matches. The CDR3 reads CASSAQGARTEAFF. The DNA of the CDR3 is TGTGCCAGCAGCGCTCAGGGGGCGCGAACTGAAGCTTTCTTT. The full variable domain, its missing parts supplied by reference TRBV7-2 and TRBJ1-1, is GAGVSQSPSNKVTEKGKDVELRCDPISGHTALYWYRQSLGQGLEFLIYFQGNSAPDKSGLPSDRFSAERTGGSVSTLTIQRTQQEDSAVYLCASSAQGARTEAFFGQGTRLTVV.

There are a few counts of this clonotype. The chain has TRBV7-3 and TRBJ2-5; D may be TRBD2 (5 bases). The CDR3 covers 16 residues. The germline V and J ends were trimmed by 4 bases and 4 bases, with 19 bases remaining between them. CDR1 is SGHTA and CDR2 is FQGTGA in the germline V gene. The chain's CDR3 is CASSSWIGLGGETQYF. CDR3 in DNA: TGTGCCAGCAGCTCCTGGATCGGGTTAGGAGGAGAGACCCAGTACTTC.

This clonotype was seen a few times. This sequence joins TRBV5-1 and TRBJ2-2; 10 bases agree with TRBD2. Looked up from germline, CDR1 is SGHRS and CDR2 is YFSETQ. The CDR3 sequence is 15 residues long. Germline trimming cut 1 base from V and 4 bases from J; bases unmatched to any gene: 1. CDR3: CASSLTSGVTGELFF. The CDR3 DNA sequence: TGCGCCAGCAGCTTGACTAGCGGGGTCACCGGGGAGCTGTTTTTT.

The V gene is TRBV5-1, the J gene TRBJ2-5; 7 bases are a match to TRBD2. Trimming cost V 0 bases and J 0 bases; bases outside gene matches: 5. The CDR3 covers 16 residues. Germline V gene sequence: CDR1 SGHRS, CDR2 YFSETQ. The CDR3 is CASSLDTGGDQETQYF. The CDR3 DNA follows: TGCGCCAGCAGCTTGGATACGGGAGGAGACCAAGAGACCCAGTACTTC.

CDR3 in DNA: TGCGCCAGCAGCATGGAGGAGCAGTTTGGCTCACCCCTCCACTTT. Amino acids: CASSMEEQFGSPLHF. This rearrangement joins TRBV5-1 to TRBJ1-6, with D uncertain. V shed 4 bases and J shed 10 bases, with 18 bases lying between them. The CDR3 extends over 15 amino acids. From germline, CDR1 is SGHRS and CDR2 YFSETQ. The full variable domain, with the rest looked up from reference TRBV5-1 and TRBJ1-6, is KAGVTQTPRYLIKTRGQQVTLSCSPISGHRSVSWYQQTPGQGLQFLFEYFSETQRNKGNFPGRFSGRQFSNSRSEMNVSTLELGDSALYLCASSMEEQFGSPLHFGNGTRLTVT.

This clonotype was seen a handful of times. This rearrangement joins TRBV7-9 to TRBJ1-6; D call uncertain. The CDR3 is 14 residues long. V gave up 5 bases and J gave up 10 bases, with 15 bases separating them. Germline assignment: CDR1 SEHNR and CDR2 FQNEAQ (reference sequence). The CDR3, as DNA: TGTGCCAGCAGCGCAGGACCGCGCGGATCACCCCTCCACTTT. It translates to CASSAGPRGSPLHF.

This chain uses TRBV20-1 with TRBJ1-2, with D unclear. Trimming shortened V by 5 bases and J by 0 bases, and 16 bases separated the two germline ends. CDR1 DFQATT and CDR2 SNEGSKA come from the germline V gene (reference sequence). The CDR3 loop spans 15 amino acids. The DNA of the CDR3 is TGCAGTGCTCCAATCCTTGATACAGCTAACTATGGCTACACCTTC. It specifies CSAPILDTANYGYTF.